This TCR beta chain emerged from a study of shared clonotypes between healthy human individuals. Findings of the study overall: For naive CD4 cells, roughly 4.8% of clonotypes were shared across a handful of donors. Generation of non-shared clonotypes was less probable than generation of clonotypes shared by all four donors.

The CDR3 totals 16 residues. Trimming removed 3 bases from V and 2 bases from J, with 20 bases in between. The V gene's germline CDR1 is GTSNPN and CDR2 SVGIG (reference sequence). The assay was run at deep level. TCRdb's copy holds only in-frame clones and misses some; the assay was immunoSEQ multiplex PCR. The table records around 1,100,000 clones, about 80% of them present only once. This clone was seen only once. Its antigen is not known. V is TRBV30 and J is TRBJ2-7, with D possibly matching TRBD2 (5 bases). The receptor was derived from a man aged 18 to 29 in good health. Some clones in this sample may be carry-over from other donors' samples. Sequences were obtained from memory CD4+ T cells from PBMCs. Subset noted: CD45RA-negative fraction. This CDR3 reads CAWSPPWGAFPYEQYF. In nucleotides, the CDR3 is TGTGCCTGGAGCCCCCCTTGGGGAGCCTTCCCCTACGAGCAGTACTTC.